The 32 T cell receptor beta chains below come from one sample, sequenced in a study of blood T cell repertoires in COVID-19. Profiling relied on immunoSEQ multiplex PCR, and the TCRdb table lists in-frame clones only, not all of them. In the table there are over 130,000 clones, approximately 87% of which are singletons. Input material: PBMCs or T cells enriched from blood (not recorded which). Every receptor here comes from a middle-aged man in a cohort exposed to, infected with or recovered from COVID-19 (not recorded which).

This chain links TRBV5-4 with TRBJ1-3, with TRBD1 matching 7 bases. With V trimmed by 0 bases and J by 2 bases, 5 bases remained unmatched. Germline assignment: CDR1 SGHNT and CDR2 YYREEE (reference sequence). The CDR3 is made up of 16 amino acids. The CDR3 DNA reads TGTGCCAGCAGCTTGGGGGAAGGGGGCGCTGGAAACACCATATATTTT. Encoded protein: CASSLGEGGAGNTIYF.

The chain has TRBV5-4 and TRBJ2-1; 8 positions agree with TRBD1. The V gene's germline CDR1 is SGHNT and CDR2 YYREEE (reference sequence). The ends lost 7 bases at V and 4 bases at J; junction bases unmatched: 4. The CDR3 runs 13 residues. CDR3 region: CASSDRVYNEQFF. The CDR3 DNA reads as TGTGCCAGCTCGGACAGGGTATACAATGAGCAGTTCTTC.

The genes are TRBV18 and TRBJ1-2, with D possibly being TRBD1 (5 bases). The V gene lost 4 bases and the J gene lost 2 bases, with 8 bases spanning the gap. Germline CDR1 reads KGHSH; CDR2 reads LQKENI. This CDR3 has 13 residues. CDR3 nucleotides: TGTGCCAGCTCACTGACAGAAAACTATGGCTACACCTTC. It codes for CASSLTENYGYTF.

This sequence joins TRBV21-1 and TRBJ2-7; no check of the table's D call, TRBD1, against the DNA was made. TRBV21-1 is noted as a pseudogene. The CDR3 spans 15 residues. The DNA for the CDR3 is TGTGCCAGCAGCAAGGATACAGGGTTGATCTACGAGCAGTACTTC. This codes for CASSKDTGLIYEQYF.

This clone was counted only a few times. The rearrangement links TRBV11-3 to TRBJ2-1; TRBD2 agrees at 8 bases. Germline-derived CDR1 and CDR2 are SGHNT and YENEEA. This CDR3 region has 14 residues. V lost 0 bases, J lost 10 bases, and 5 bases stayed unmatched. The CDR3 bases are TGTGCCAGCAGCTTAGACGGGAGGGCCGGGGAGCAGTTCTTC. This encodes CASSLDGRAGEQFF.

The chain has TRBV9 and TRBJ1-1; weak D call: TRBD1 (5 bases). The V gene lost 2 bases and the J gene lost 3 bases, with 11 bases spanning the gap. Germline V gene data show CDR1 as SGDLS and CDR2 as YYNGEE. There are 14 residues in the CDR3. The chain's CDR3 is CASSVGAGHTEAFF. CDR3 nucleotide sequence: TGTGCCAGCAGCGTTGGGGCGGGACACACTGAAGCTTTCTTT.

The CDR3 here is CASSYNRQGETF. The CDR3 bases are TGTGCCAGCAGTTACAATCGGCAGGGCGAAACCTTC. The chain joins TRBV6-2 or TRBV6-3 to TRBJ1-2; tentatively, D is TRBD1 (5 bases). V was shortened by 2 bases and J by 14 bases, with 15 bases between the two germline ends. Germline CDR1 and CDR2: MNHEY and SVGEGT. This CDR3 has 12 amino acids.

V is TRBV6-6 and J is TRBJ1-5; perhaps TRBD1 as D (5 bases). Trimming stripped 8 bases from V and 3 bases from J, with 11 bases between. In germline, CDR1 is MNHNY, CDR2 SVGAGI (reference sequence). CDR3 size: 13 residues. The CDR3 nucleotides are TGTGCCAGCCTCAGCAGGGACAATCAGCCCCAGCATTTT. Translated: CASLSRDNQPQHF.

CDR3 sequence: CASSPLGAVYEQYF. CDR3 bases: TGTGCCAGCAGCCCCCTGGGGGCCGTCTACGAGCAGTACTTC. The J gene is TRBJ2-7, the V gene TRBV3-1 (or the pseudogene TRBV3-2), with a weak D call TRBD1 (6 bases). Germline-derived CDR1 and CDR2 are LGHDT and YNNKEL (reference sequence). Deletions cut 4 bases from V and 3 bases from J, with 13 bases between. The CDR3 is made up of 14 amino acids.

The chain joins TRBV7-6 to TRBJ2-5, with D possibly TRBD2 on 6 matching bases. Germline V CDR1 and CDR2: SGHVS, FNYEAQ. CDR3 length equals 14 residues. V gave up 2 bases and J gave up 5 bases, with 12 bases separating them. CDR3 sequence: CASSLRRDVETQYF. The CDR3 nucleotides are TGTGCCAGCAGCTTAAGGCGGGATGTGGAGACCCAGTACTTC.

The chain links TRBV11-2 to TRBJ1-2; D possibly corresponds to TRBD1 (6 bases). The CDR3 contains 12 residues. Trimming cost V 2 bases and J 6 bases, with 7 bases left between them. Germline loops: CDR1 SGHAT, CDR2 FQNNGV. The CDR3 is CASSLQGNGYTF. CDR3 nucleotides: TGTGCCAGCAGCTTACAGGGGAATGGCTACACCTTC.

The J gene is TRBJ2-5, the V gene TRBV3-1 (or the pseudogene TRBV3-2); 7 nucleotides line up with TRBD2. There are 14 residues in the CDR3. After removal of 5 bases from V and 2 bases from J, the junction contained 5 bases not matched to a gene. Germline-derived CDR1 and CDR2 are LGHDT and YNNKEL (reference sequence). As DNA, the CDR3 is TGTGCCAGCAGCGACCTAGCGGTGCAAGAGACCCAGTACTTC. Translated, it gives CASSDLAVQETQYF.

The J gene is TRBJ2-1, the V gene TRBV29-1, with D maybe TRBD2 (5 bases). This CDR3 is built from 12 residues. CDR1 and CDR2 (germline): SQVTM, ANQGSEA. Trimming shortened V by 8 bases and J by 6 bases, and 14 bases separated the two germline ends. The CDR3 spells CSSRVAGNEQFF. CDR3 in DNA: TGCAGCTCACGGGTGGCGGGCAATGAGCAGTTCTTC.

This clone was observed at least ten times. The chain recombines TRBV2 with TRBJ1-5; no reliable D call. The V end was cut by 7 bases, the J end by 0 bases, with 7 bases between. The CDR3 contains 13 residues. Per germline, CDR1 SNHLY and CDR2 FYNNEI. The chain's CDR3 is CASTGNSNQPQHF. CDR3 sequence (DNA): TGTGCCAGCACGGGGAATAGCAATCAGCCCCAGCATTTT.

The rearrangement uses TRBV6-5 and TRBJ2-1; possible D gene TRBD1, 7 bases. This CDR3 region has 15 residues. V was pared by 2 bases and J by 2 bases, with 10 bases between. Looked up from germline, CDR1 is MNHEY and CDR2 is SVGAGI. CDR3 loop: CASSYARGAYNEQFF. The CDR3 DNA is TGTGCCAGCAGTTACGCCAGGGGGGCCTACAATGAGCAGTTCTTC.

The CDR3 is CAISESLTADTQYF. DNA of the CDR3: TGTGCCATCAGTGAGTCGTTGACTGCAGATACGCAGTATTTT. This chain uses TRBV10-3 with TRBJ2-3; no definite D call. Germline lookup yields CDR1 ENHRY and CDR2 SYGVKD. V lost 0 bases to trimming and J lost 4 bases, with 8 bases between them. The CDR3 length is 14 residues.

This chain uses TRBV19 with TRBJ2-2; D might be TRBD2 (7 bases). Germline values: CDR1 LNHDA, CDR2 SQIVND (reference sequence). The CDR3 spans 13 residues. The V and J ends lost 6 bases and 6 bases respectively, with 11 bases between them. The CDR3 DNA is TGTGCCAGTAGGAAGGGGGGGGCCGGGGAGCTGTTTTTT. This sequence encodes CASRKGGAGELFF. The variable domain in full, with the rest retrieved from reference TRBV19 and TRBJ2-2, is DGGITQSPKYLFRKEGQNVTLSCEQNLNHDAMYWYRQDPGQGLRLIYYSQIVNDFQKGDIAEGYSVSREKKESFPLTVTSAQKNPTAFYLCASRKGGAGELFFGEGSRLTVL.

The chain uses TRBV12-3 or TRBV12-4 and TRBJ1-1; 8 bases are a match to TRBD1. The CDR3 is 13 amino acids. The V and J ends lost 3 bases and 4 bases, in that order; junction bases with no gene match: 1. The CDR3 protein is CASSFTGGTEAFF. Here the CDR3 DNA reads TGTGCCAGCAGTTTTACAGGGGGCACTGAAGCTTTCTTT.

The chain couples TRBV20-1 to TRBJ1-5, with 12 bases matching TRBD1. V shed 3 bases and J 7 bases; nucleotides not matched to a gene: 4. The CDR3 extends over 14 amino acids. Germline V gene lookup returns CDR1 DFQATT and CDR2 SNEGSKA (reference sequence). DNA of the CDR3: TGCAGTGCTAGTGGTGGGACAGGGGGCCAGCCCCAGCATTTT. Protein: CSASGGTGGQPQHF.

The chain is built from TRBV15 and TRBJ2-1; 12 bases fit TRBD2. With 5 bases clipped from V and 8 bases from J, the junction kept 10 bases outside the gene matches. The CDR3 length is 16 residues. The germline CDR1 and CDR2 sequences are LNHNV and YYDKDF (reference sequence). The CDR3 reads CATSSTTSGSFYEQFF. CDR3 coding DNA: TGTGCCACCAGCTCGACGACTAGCGGGAGTTTCTATGAGCAGTTCTTC.

This rearrangement joins TRBV10-3 to TRBJ1-1; 9 bases are a match to TRBD1. CDR1 is ENHRY and CDR2 is SYGVKD in the germline V gene. Trimming cost V 6 bases and J 5 bases; bases outside gene matches: 7. The CDR3 has 14 residues. The CDR3 region is CAIRKQGALTEAFF. CDR3 nucleotide sequence: TGTGCCATCAGGAAACAGGGGGCGCTTACTGAAGCTTTCTTT.

CDR3 coding DNA: TGTGCCAGCAGCCAATTGTCGACTAGCGGGAGTAATGAGCAGTTCTTC. This gives the protein CASSQLSTSGSNEQFF. The rearrangement joins TRBV14 to TRBJ2-1, with 12 nucleotides matching TRBD2. The V segment lost 2 bases and the J segment 7 bases; nucleotides outside the gene matches: 6. The CDR3 sequence is 16 residues long. Germline loops: CDR1 SGHDN, CDR2 FVKESK. Full variable domain (missing parts from reference TRBV14 and TRBJ2-1): EAGVTQFPSHSVIEKGQTVTLRCDPISGHDNLYWYRRVMGKEIKFLLHFVKESKQDESGMPNNRFLAERTGGTYSTLKVQPAELEDSGVYFCASSQLSTSGSNEQFFGPGTRLTVL.

This rearrangement joins TRBV2 to TRBJ1-6; D unclear. Germline loops: CDR1 SNHLY, CDR2 FYNNEI. V shed 7 bases and J shed 9 bases, with 22 bases lying between them. This CDR3 spans 16 amino acids. The CDR3 region is CASTFVESPSPSPLHF. CDR3 DNA sequence: TGTGCCAGCACTTTCGTCGAGAGTCCGAGCCCTTCACCCCTCCACTTT.

This clone was seen a few times. The chain joins TRBV19 to TRBJ1-2, with D possibly being TRBD1 (5 bases). Deletions cut 9 bases from V and 7 bases from J, with 15 bases between. There are 12 residues in the CDR3. CDR1 and CDR2 from the germline V gene are LNHDA and SQIVND (reference sequence). In DNA, the CDR3 is TGTGCCAGCTCGTTGGGGCATCGTGGCTACACCTTC. Encoded protein: CASSLGHRGYTF.

The rearrangement uses TRBV19 and TRBJ2-7; D possibly corresponds to TRBD2 (5 bases). This CDR3 region has 17 residues. Germline V CDR1 and CDR2: LNHDA, SQIVND (reference sequence). The V end lost 4 bases, the J end lost 2 bases, and 21 bases lay between the germline ends. Here the CDR3 DNA reads TGTGCCAGTAGTACCACGGACGCCGTAGCGTCCCCCTACGAGCAGTACTTC. Protein product: CASSTTDAVASPYEQYF.

V is TRBV18 and J is TRBJ2-1; 9 positions match TRBD2. The trim removed 2 bases at V and 10 bases at J, leaving 9 bases unmatched. The CDR3 has 15 residues. Germline CDR1 and CDR2: KGHSH and LQKENI. The DNA for the CDR3 is TGTGCCAGCTCACCAGGGATAGCGGGGGCTTCGGAGCAGTTCTTC. This sequence encodes CASSPGIAGASEQFF.

The rearrangement joins TRBV3-1 (or the pseudogene TRBV3-2) to TRBJ2-2; D gene ambiguous. Trimming cost V 1 base and J 7 bases, with 7 bases left between them. The CDR3 spans 13 residues. Germline CDR1 reads LGHDT; CDR2 reads YNNKEL (reference sequence). The CDR3 DNA is TGTGCCAGCAGCCAAGTCCCCGGCGGGGAGCTGTTTTTT. Translated: CASSQVPGGELFF.

This sequence joins TRBV29-1 and TRBJ1-1; D is uncertain. CDR3 length equals 13 residues. The germline V gene encodes CDR1 SQVTM and CDR2 ANQGSEA. V dropped 1 base and J dropped 1 base, with 7 bases sitting between them. The CDR3 here is CSVEGSGNTEAFF. CDR3 coding DNA: TGCAGCGTTGAAGGTTCAGGGAACACTGAAGCTTTCTTT.

This chain connects TRBV4-1 to TRBJ1-1, with 9 positions matching TRBD1. The V gene end was trimmed by 2 bases and the J gene end by 4 bases; junction bases not matched to a gene: 14. This CDR3 is 18 amino acids long. In germline, CDR1 is MGHRA, CDR2 YSYEKL. CDR3 coding DNA: TGCGCCAGCAGCCAATCACCGGGACAGGGTATGGGGATCACTGAAGCTTTCTTT. Its translation: CASSQSPGQGMGITEAFF.

Notes on this clone: The DNA is omitted, as the CDR3 cannot be located on it reliably, and the CDR3 follows TCRdb's listing. The J gene is TRBJ1-5, the V gene TRBV21-1; the listed D gene, TRBD1, was not tested against the DNA. TRBV21-1 is given as a pseudogene. The CDR3 adds up to 18 amino acids, both ends counted. CDR3 protein: CASSKWGRGNPSNQPQHF.

CDR3 DNA sequence: TGTGCCGGGGATCGACAAGACTATGGCTACACCTTC. It translates to CAGDRQDYGYTF. V usage is TRBV30 and J usage is TRBJ1-2; D remains unclear. V was clipped by 8 bases and J by 3 bases, with 13 bases between them. There are 12 residues in the CDR3. Germline V CDR1 and CDR2: GTSNPN, SVGIG (reference sequence).

DNA for the CDR3: TGTGCCTGGAGTGTACTTTCTAATGAAAAACTGTTTTTT. Amino acid sequence: CAWSVLSNEKLFF. The chain joins TRBV30 to TRBJ1-4, with D uncertain. The germline CDR1 and CDR2 sequences are GTSNPN and SVGIG (reference sequence). The V and J ends lost 0 bases and 3 bases respectively, with 5 bases between them. CDR3 length equals 13 residues.